Shown below are 28 T cell receptor beta chains from a single sample sequenced in a study of T cell responses to AZD1222 COVID-19 vaccine. Measured with immunoSEQ multiplex PCR; TCRdb has only the in-frame clones, and not every one. The top ten clones hold around 0.6% of a sample with some 280,000 clones, approximately 94% of them seen once. The source was peripheral blood, collected 28 days after the second AZD1222 dose. Every receptor here comes from an adult who received the AZD1222 COVID-19 vaccine.

In DNA, the CDR3 is TGTGCCAGCAGCGCCGGACAGGGCCATCTCACAGATACGCAGTATTTT. This translates into CASSAGQGHLTDTQYF. V gene TRBV9 combines with J gene TRBJ2-3; TRBD1 matches at 8 bases. The CDR3 has 16 residues. Germline CDR1 reads SGDLS; CDR2 reads YYNGEE. V lost 3 bases, J lost 2 bases, and 8 bases stayed unmatched.

This chain links TRBV5-6 with TRBJ2-5; D perhaps matches TRBD2 (7 bases). V lost 1 base to trimming and J lost 5 bases, with 21 bases between them. The CDR3 consists of 17 residues. Per the germline V gene, CDR1 is SGHDT and CDR2 is YYEEEE. The CDR3 here is CASSLQGRGATRETQYF. The CDR3 bases are TGTGCCAGCAGCTTGCAAGGGAGGGGGGCGACGCGGGAGACCCAGTACTTC.

The chain combines TRBV19 with TRBJ2-6; weak D call: TRBD1 (6 bases). V lost 8 bases to trimming and J lost 0 bases, with 17 bases between them. This CDR3 region has 17 residues. Per germline, CDR1 LNHDA and CDR2 SQIVND (reference sequence). CDR3 bases: TGTGCCAGTGAGGGGGTAGGGGCCGGCTCTGGGGCCAACGTCCTGACTTTC. This encodes CASEGVGAGSGANVLTF. Full variable domain (remainder filled in from reference TRBV19 and TRBJ2-6): DGGITQSPKYLFRKEGQNVTLSCEQNLNHDAMYWYRQDPGQGLRLIYYSQIVNDFQKGDIAEGYSVSREKKESFPLTVTSAQKNPTAFYLCASEGVGAGSGANVLTFGAGSRLTVL.

The V gene is TRBV30, the J gene TRBJ2-7; TRBD2 aligns across 7 bases. CDR1 GTSNPN and CDR2 SVGIG come from the germline V gene (reference sequence). Trimming cost V 5 bases and J 2 bases; bases outside gene matches: 6. This CDR3 has 13 amino acids. CDR3 protein: CAWRRAGAYEQYF. For the CDR3, the DNA is TGTGCCTGGCGGCGCGCGGGGGCCTACGAGCAGTACTTC.

This chain uses TRBV7-3 with TRBJ2-2, with TRBD2 as a possible D gene (6 bases). Deletions cut 4 bases from V and 1 base from J, with 10 bases between. The germline V gene has CDR1 SGHTA and CDR2 FQGTGA. This CDR3 has 15 amino acids. CDR3 loop: CASSSGTLNTGELFF. As DNA, the CDR3 is TGTGCCAGCAGCTCCGGGACTTTGAACACCGGGGAGCTGTTTTTT.

The J gene is TRBJ2-7, the V gene TRBV6-5; maybe TRBD1 (5 bases). CDR1 is MNHEY, CDR2 SVGAGI, per germline. The CDR3 loop spans 11 amino acids. V dropped 7 bases and J dropped 4 bases, with 8 bases sitting between them. CDR3 bases: TGTGCCAGCACCTCAGGGTACGAGCAGTACTTC. The encoded protein is CASTSGYEQYF.

The chain recombines TRBV28 with TRBJ2-1; 9 bases match TRBD2. The germline V gene has CDR1 MDHEN and CDR2 SYDVKM. The CDR3 extends over 15 amino acids. J was trimmed by 8 bases and V by 4 bases; bases with no gene match: 9. The CDR3 nucleotides read TGTGCCAGCAGTTCCAGCGGGGGGCTTTCTTATGAGCAGTTCTTC. It codes for CASSSSGGLSYEQFF.

V is TRBV20-1 and J is TRBJ2-3; no clear D. Trimming stripped 6 bases from V and 8 bases from J, with 12 bases between. Per the germline V gene, CDR1 is DFQATT and CDR2 is SNEGSKA (reference sequence). This CDR3 is 11 amino acids long. CDR3 protein: CSAPWVGTQYF. DNA for the CDR3: TGCAGTGCCCCCTGGGTAGGTACGCAGTATTTT.

The chain employs TRBV4-3 and TRBJ1-1; a possible D gene is TRBD1 (6 bases). The V gene lost 1 base and the J gene lost 2 bases, with 14 bases spanning the gap. Germline CDR1 and CDR2: LGHNA and YSLEER. CDR3 length: 16 amino acids. The CDR3 bases are TGCGCCAGCAGCCAAGCCCCGGGACATTCAAACACTGAAGCTTTCTTT. Amino acids: CASSQAPGHSNTEAFF.

V usage is TRBV6-2 or TRBV6-3 and J usage is TRBJ1-1, with a weak D call TRBD1 (5 bases). Germline values: CDR1 MNHEY, CDR2 SVGEGT. Trimming cost V 5 bases and J 7 bases, with 14 bases left between them. The CDR3 is made up of 13 amino acids. The CDR3 region is CASSQYLDSEAFF. CDR3 coding DNA: TGTGCCAGCAGTCAATACCTTGACAGTGAAGCTTTCTTT.

In DNA, the CDR3 is TGTGCCAGCAGTACCTCCTCAGGCAGCTATGGCTACACCTTC. Translating gives CASSTSSGSYGYTF. The V gene is TRBV28, the J gene TRBJ1-2; D gene ambiguous. CDR3 size: 14 residues. Trimming cost V 5 bases and J 4 bases, with 14 bases left between them. CDR1 is MDHEN, CDR2 SYDVKM, per germline.

The rearrangement joins TRBV19 to TRBJ1-2, with a weak D call TRBD1 (5 bases). The CDR3 has 15 amino acids. The V end was cut by 3 bases, the J end by 4 bases, with 15 bases between. CDR1 LNHDA and CDR2 SQIVND come from the germline V gene (reference sequence). This CDR3 is CASSIPGTPVYGYTF. The CDR3 region has the DNA TGTGCCAGTAGTATTCCCGGGACTCCTGTCTATGGCTACACCTTC.

V usage is TRBV5-1 and J usage is TRBJ2-7, with 8 positions matching TRBD1. Germline loops: CDR1 SGHRS, CDR2 YFSETQ. Trimming removed 0 bases from V and 2 bases from J; junction bases left unmatched: 1. The CDR3 is made up of 14 amino acids. Here the CDR3 reads CASSLGTGTYEQYF. For the CDR3, the DNA is TGCGCCAGCAGCTTGGGGACAGGGACCTACGAGCAGTACTTC.

CDR3 DNA sequence: TGTGCCAGCTCACAGACGATGAGCTCCTATAATTCACCCCTCCACTTT. This encodes CASSQTMSSYNSPLHF. This chain connects TRBV18 to TRBJ1-6; D is undetermined. Germline CDR1 KGHSH, CDR2 LQKENI. Trimming pared 4 bases from V and 0 bases from J, leaving 10 bases between. This CDR3 is built from 16 residues.

This clone was picked up one time. V usage is TRBV4-2 and J usage is TRBJ1-4; D might be TRBD1 (5 bases). Trimming cost V 5 bases and J 6 bases, with 13 bases left between them. This CDR3 has 14 amino acids. The germline gives CDR1 LGHNA, CDR2 YNFKEQ. The CDR3 bases are TGTGCCAGCAGCTCCGGCTGGGGGTATGAAAAACTGTTTTTT. This encodes CASSSGWGYEKLFF.

The chain combines TRBV27 with TRBJ2-1; D unclear. The CDR3 covers 13 residues. Trimming pared 10 bases from V and 5 bases from J, leaving 15 bases between. Germline V gives CDR1 MNHEY, CDR2 SMNVEV (reference sequence). The CDR3 coding sequence is TGTGCCACCTCCTGGCGTCTCAACAATGAGCAGTTCTTC. This gives the protein CATSWRLNNEQFF.

This sequence joins TRBV4-1 and TRBJ1-4; 7 bases match TRBD1. This CDR3 contains 14 residues. V was clipped by 6 bases and J by 7 bases; unmatched bases: 8. CDR1 and CDR2 from the germline V gene are MGHRA and YSYEKL. CDR3 nucleotide sequence: TGCGCCAGCAGTTTGACAGGGACGATTGAAAAACTGTTTTTT. Amino acids: CASSLTGTIEKLFF.

The rearrangement joins TRBV12-3 or TRBV12-4 to TRBJ2-7, with 8 nucleotides matching TRBD1. CDR3 length: 13 residues. Trimming cost V 3 bases and J 3 bases; bases outside gene matches: 1. CDR3 amino acids: CASSLDRDYEQYF. The DNA of the CDR3 is TGTGCCAGCAGTTTGGACAGGGACTACGAGCAGTACTTC.

The rearrangement joins TRBV27 to TRBJ2-3; 11 bases align to TRBD2. The germline V gene encodes CDR1 MNHEY and CDR2 SMNVEV (reference sequence). The junction had 9 bases not matched to a gene; V was cut back by 7 bases and J by 0 bases. CDR3 length: 17 amino acids. The CDR3 coding sequence is TGTGCCAGCACTTCCCGACTAGCGGGATACAGCACAGATACGCAGTATTTT. Translating gives CASTSRLAGYSTDTQYF.

The chain is built from TRBV30 and TRBJ1-1, with D possibly matching TRBD1 (5 bases). CDR1 is GTSNPN, CDR2 SVGIG, per germline (reference sequence). The CDR3 is 12 residues long. Trimming took off 3 bases at V and 10 bases at J, with 15 bases between the two ends. The CDR3 spells CAWRTPGGRAFF. The CDR3 region has the DNA TGTGCCTGGAGGACACCGGGGGGTCGAGCTTTCTTT.

The V call is TRBV28, the J call TRBJ2-2; TRBD2 matches at 9 bases. The CDR3 totals 15 residues. CDR1 is MDHEN, CDR2 SYDVKM, per germline. The V and J ends lost 7 bases and 2 bases, in that order; junction bases with no gene match: 5. CDR3 DNA sequence: TGTGCCAGCACGGCGGGAGGGCCTAACACCGGGGAGCTGTTTTTT. Residues: CASTAGGPNTGELFF.

The chain couples TRBV5-1 to TRBJ2-1; TRBD2 matches 8 bases. Germline loops: CDR1 SGHRS, CDR2 YFSETQ. The CDR3 consists of 15 residues. Trimming removed 3 bases from V and 4 bases from J; junction bases left unmatched: 6. CDR3 in amino acids: CASSSREGLYNEQFF. The CDR3 coding sequence is TGCGCCAGCAGCTCCCGGGAGGGCTTATACAATGAGCAGTTCTTC.

The chain links TRBV6-5 to TRBJ1-2; the D is unclear. This CDR3 is 13 amino acids long. V was pared by 6 bases and J by 1 base, with 9 bases between. The V gene's germline CDR1 is MNHEY and CDR2 SVGAGI. This CDR3 is CASSMDGNYGYTF. Here the CDR3 DNA reads TGTGCCAGCAGCATGGACGGTAACTATGGCTACACCTTC.

The V gene is TRBV28, the J gene TRBJ1-1, with 8 positions matching TRBD1. This CDR3 spans 14 amino acids. Unmatched junction bases numbered 6, after V lost 5 bases and J lost 4 bases. Germline CDR1 MDHEN, CDR2 SYDVKM. CDR3 nucleotides: TGTGCCAGCAGTGTGACAGGGGAGGTCACTGAAGCTTTCTTT. Residues: CASSVTGEVTEAFF. The variable domain in full, with the rest retrieved from reference TRBV28 and TRBJ1-1, is DVKVTQSSRYLVKRTGEKVFLECVQDMDHENMFWYRQDPGLGLRLIYFSYDVKMKEKGDIPEGYSVSREKKERFSLILESASTNQTSMYLCASSVTGEVTEAFFGQGTRLTVV.

The chain is built from TRBV5-1 and TRBJ2-5, with no clear D. CDR3 size: 16 residues. The germline V gene encodes CDR1 SGHRS and CDR2 YFSETQ. Trimming cost V 4 bases and J 1 base, with 17 bases left between them. CDR3 nucleotides: TGCGCCAGCAGCCCAACAACCGGGTCCCCCCAAGAGACCCAGTACTTC. Translation gives CASSPTTGSPQETQYF.

J is TRBJ1-1 and V is TRBV27; D not certain. Trimming took 6 bases from V and 5 from J, leaving 16 bases between them. Germline assignment: CDR1 MNHEY and CDR2 SMNVEV (reference sequence). The CDR3 covers 14 residues. This chain's CDR3 is CASRPFPRGTEAFF. DNA of the CDR3: TGTGCCAGCAGGCCCTTCCCTCGGGGAACTGAAGCTTTCTTT.

V and J are TRBV12-3 or TRBV12-4 and TRBJ1-2, with unresolved D. CDR3 length equals 13 residues. V was shortened by 3 bases and J by 2 bases, with 7 bases between the two germline ends. The CDR3 is CASSFAPNYGYTF. The CDR3 DNA follows: TGTGCCAGCAGTTTCGCCCCGAACTATGGCTACACCTTC.

The chain employs TRBV14 and TRBJ1-4; the D is unclear. Germline V gene sequence: CDR1 SGHDN, CDR2 FVKESK. V shed 8 bases and J shed 0 bases, with 7 bases lying between them. The CDR3 contains 13 residues. The CDR3 sequence is CASSRSTNEKLFF. As DNA, the CDR3 is TGTGCCAGCTCCAGATCAACTAATGAAAAACTGTTTTTT.